Here is one TCR beta chain with its context. Combining CD45RO+ cells with CCR7-negative CD45RA+ TemRA cells gave CD8 memory. These data are taken from a study of shared clonotypes between healthy human individuals. CDR1 SGDLS and CDR2 YYNGEE come from the germline V gene. V lost 1 base and J 1 base, leaving 8 bases between the germline ends. This CDR3 contains 15 residues. Profiled with immunoSEQ multiplex PCR; TCRdb holds only in-frame clones, not every one. The table lists hundreds of thousands of clones, about nine tenths of them singletons. The gene calls are TRBV9 and TRBJ2-2; D remains ambiguous. The TCR originated in a man aged 18 to 30 in good health. The sequencing sample was made of memory CD8+ T cells sorted from blood. Subset here: CD45RO+ cells pooled with CCR7-negative TemRA cells. The CDR3 protein is CASSVSPVNTGELFF. CDR3 nucleotides: TGTGCCAGCAGCGTATCTCCGGTGAACACCGGGGAGCTGTTTTTT.